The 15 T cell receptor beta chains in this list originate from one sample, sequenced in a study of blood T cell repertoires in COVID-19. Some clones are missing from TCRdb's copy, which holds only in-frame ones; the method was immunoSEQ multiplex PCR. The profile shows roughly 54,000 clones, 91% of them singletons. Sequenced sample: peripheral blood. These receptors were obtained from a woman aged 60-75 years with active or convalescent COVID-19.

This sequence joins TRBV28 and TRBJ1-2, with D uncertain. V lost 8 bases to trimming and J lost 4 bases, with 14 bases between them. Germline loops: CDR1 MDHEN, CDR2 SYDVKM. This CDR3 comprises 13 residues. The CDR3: CASGGSGSYGYTF. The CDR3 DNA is TGTGCCAGCGGAGGGTCCGGCAGCTATGGCTACACCTTC.

The CDR3 loop reads CASSQDDGISYNEQFF. CDR3 coding DNA: TGTGCCAGCAGCCAAGATGACGGGATCTCCTACAATGAGCAGTTCTTC. The rearrangement links TRBV14 to TRBJ2-1; D perhaps matches TRBD2 (5 bases). The germline gives CDR1 SGHDN, CDR2 FVKESK. The germline V and J ends were trimmed by 0 bases and 0 bases, with 9 bases remaining between them. The CDR3 covers 16 residues. Looking up the rest from reference TRBV14 and TRBJ2-1 gives the full variable domain: EAGVTQFPSHSVIEKGQTVTLRCDPISGHDNLYWYRRVMGKEIKFLLHFVKESKQDESGMPNNRFLAERTGGTYSTLKVQPAELEDSGVYFCASSQDDGISYNEQFFGPGTRLTVL.

Here the CDR3 DNA reads TGTGCCAGCAGCTTAGAGAGACAGGGGGCGCGGGGCTACACCTTC. This gives the protein CASSLERQGARGYTF. The chain recombines TRBV7-2 with TRBJ1-2, with 10 nucleotides matching TRBD1. The CDR3 has 15 residues. Per germline, CDR1 SGHTA and CDR2 FQGNSA. J was trimmed by 8 bases and V by 1 base; bases with no gene match: 7.

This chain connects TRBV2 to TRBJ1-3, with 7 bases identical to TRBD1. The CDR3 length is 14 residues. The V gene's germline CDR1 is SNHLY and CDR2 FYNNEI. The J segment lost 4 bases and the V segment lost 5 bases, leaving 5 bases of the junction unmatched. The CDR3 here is CASSPTGEGNTIYF. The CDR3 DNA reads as TGTGCCAGCAGTCCAACAGGGGAAGGAAACACCATATATTTT.

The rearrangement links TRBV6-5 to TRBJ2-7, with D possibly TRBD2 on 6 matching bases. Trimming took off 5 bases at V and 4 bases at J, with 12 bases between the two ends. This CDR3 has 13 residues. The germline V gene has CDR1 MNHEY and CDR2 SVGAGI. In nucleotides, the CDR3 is TGTGCCAGCAGTCTCGGACTAAAATACGAGCAGTACTTC. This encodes CASSLGLKYEQYF.

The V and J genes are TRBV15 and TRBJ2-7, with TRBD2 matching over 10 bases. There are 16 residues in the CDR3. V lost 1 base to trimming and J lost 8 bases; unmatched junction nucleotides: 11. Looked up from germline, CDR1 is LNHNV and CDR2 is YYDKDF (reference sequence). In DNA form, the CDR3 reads TGTGCCACCAGCAGAGTCCTAGCGGGAGTCTCGTCGCAGCAGTACTTC. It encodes CATSRVLAGVSSQQYF.

CDR3 loop: CASSLDTSARTSTQYF. The CDR3 region has the DNA TGCGCCAGCAGCTTGGATACTAGCGCGAGGACTTCTACGCAGTATTTT. The genes are TRBV5-1 and TRBJ2-3; TRBD2 matches 7 bases. CDR3 length equals 16 residues. Trimming cost V 0 bases and J 8 bases; bases outside gene matches: 12. Germline values: CDR1 SGHRS, CDR2 YFSETQ.

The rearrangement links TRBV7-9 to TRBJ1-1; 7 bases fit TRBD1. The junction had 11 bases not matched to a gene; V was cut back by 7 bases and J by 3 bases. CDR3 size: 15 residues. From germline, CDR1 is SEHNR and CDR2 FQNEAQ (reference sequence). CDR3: CASILLRDRDTEAFF. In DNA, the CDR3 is TGTGCCAGCATCCTCCTGAGAGACAGGGACACTGAAGCTTTCTTT.

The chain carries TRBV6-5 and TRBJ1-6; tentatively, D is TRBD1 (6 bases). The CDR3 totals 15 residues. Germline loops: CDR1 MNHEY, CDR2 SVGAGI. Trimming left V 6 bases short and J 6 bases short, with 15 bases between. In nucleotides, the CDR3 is TGTGCCAGCAGCCAACGCCGGGACACTAATTCACCCCTCCACTTT. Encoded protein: CASSQRRDTNSPLHF.

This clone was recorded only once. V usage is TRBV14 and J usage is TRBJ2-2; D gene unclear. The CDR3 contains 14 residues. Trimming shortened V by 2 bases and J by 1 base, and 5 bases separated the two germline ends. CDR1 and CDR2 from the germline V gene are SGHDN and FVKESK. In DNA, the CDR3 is TGTGCCAGCAGCCAAATCCGGAACACCGGGGAGCTGTTTTTT. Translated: CASSQIRNTGELFF.

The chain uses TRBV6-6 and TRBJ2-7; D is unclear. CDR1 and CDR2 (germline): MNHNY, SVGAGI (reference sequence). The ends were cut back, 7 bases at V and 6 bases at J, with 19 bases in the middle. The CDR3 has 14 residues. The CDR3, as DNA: TGTGCCAGCAATGGCGGTCTGCAAAGATCCGAGCAGTACTTC. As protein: CASNGGLQRSEQYF.

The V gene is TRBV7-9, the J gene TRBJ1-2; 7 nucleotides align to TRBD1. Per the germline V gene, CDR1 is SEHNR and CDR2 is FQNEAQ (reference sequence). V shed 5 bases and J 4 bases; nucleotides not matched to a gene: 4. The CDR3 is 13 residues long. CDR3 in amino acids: CASSTGQSYGYTF. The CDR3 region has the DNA TGTGCCAGCAGCACGGGACAGAGCTATGGCTACACCTTC.

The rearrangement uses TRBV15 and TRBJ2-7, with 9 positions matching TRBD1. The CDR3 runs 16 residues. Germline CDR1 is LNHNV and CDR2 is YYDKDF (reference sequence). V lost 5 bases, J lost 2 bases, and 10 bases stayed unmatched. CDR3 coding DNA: TGTGCCACCAGCTCCCATCCCGGGACAGGGACCTACGAGCAGTACTTC. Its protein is CATSSHPGTGTYEQYF.

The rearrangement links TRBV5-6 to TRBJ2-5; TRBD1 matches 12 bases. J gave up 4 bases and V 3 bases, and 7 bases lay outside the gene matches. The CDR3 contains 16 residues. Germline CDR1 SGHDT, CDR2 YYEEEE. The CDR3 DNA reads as TGTGCCAGCAGCTCCGAGCGGGGACAGGGGGCAGAGACCCAGTACTTC. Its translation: CASSSERGQGAETQYF.

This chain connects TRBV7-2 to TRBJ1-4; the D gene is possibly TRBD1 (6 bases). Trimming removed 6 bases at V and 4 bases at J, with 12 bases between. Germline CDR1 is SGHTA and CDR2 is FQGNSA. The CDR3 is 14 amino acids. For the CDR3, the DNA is TGTGCCAGCAGTCAGCAGGGGAGTAATGAAAAACTGTTTTTT. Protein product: CASSQQGSNEKLFF.